This entry lists 26 T cell receptor beta chains sequenced from one sample in a study of blood T cell repertoires in COVID-19. Profiling relied on immunoSEQ multiplex PCR, and the TCRdb table lists in-frame clones only, not all of them. The sample comprises roughly 39,000 clones, roughly nine tenths of which are singletons, and about 9.1% rests with the top ten. The sample consisted of peripheral blood. These receptors were collected from a woman older than 75 with active COVID-19.

The rearrangement links TRBV10-1 to TRBJ1-3; possibly TRBD1 for D (6 bases). V shed 0 bases and J shed 0 bases, with 9 bases lying between them. The germline V gene encodes CDR1 WNHNN and CDR2 SYGVQD (reference sequence). The CDR3 runs 16 residues. CDR3 region: CASSESGDNSGNTIYF. Written as DNA, the CDR3 is TGCGCCAGCAGTGAGTCTGGGGACAACTCTGGAAACACCATATATTTT.

The chain carries TRBV29-1 and TRBJ1-1, with unresolved D. The CDR3 consists of 14 residues. Germline CDR1 SQVTM, CDR2 ANQGSEA. V was pared by 2 bases and J by 0 bases, with 10 bases between. In DNA, the CDR3 is TGCAGCGTTGAAACTAACCGAGTGAACACTGAAGCTTTCTTT. It is translated as CSVETNRVNTEAFF.

The chain has TRBV6-1 and TRBJ2-7; D might be TRBD1 (5 bases). CDR3 length equals 14 residues. V lost 2 bases and J 3 bases, leaving 11 bases between the germline ends. CDR1 MNHNS and CDR2 SASEGT come from the germline V gene. Written as DNA, the CDR3 is TGTGCCAGCAGTGAAAGAACCAGGGACTACGAGCAGTACTTC. It codes for CASSERTRDYEQYF.

This chain connects TRBV6-4 to TRBJ2-7; TRBD2 aligns across 8 bases. Germline V gene data show CDR1 as MRHNA and CDR2 as SNTAGT. V gave up 0 bases and J gave up 3 bases; unmatched junction bases: 10. The CDR3 contains 17 residues. In DNA form, the CDR3 reads TGTGCCAGCAGTGACTCGAGTGGTCTAGCGGGCCACTACGAGCAGTACTTC. This encodes CASSDSSGLAGHYEQYF.

The V and J genes are TRBV3-1 (or the pseudogene TRBV3-2) and TRBJ1-2; weak D call: TRBD1 (5 bases). The CDR3 extends over 15 amino acids. V dropped 1 base and J dropped 2 bases, with 11 bases sitting between them. From germline, CDR1 is LGHDT and CDR2 YNNKEL (reference sequence). CDR3 loop: CASSQGGVTNYGYTF. Here the CDR3 DNA reads TGTGCCAGCAGCCAAGGGGGCGTCACCAACTATGGCTACACCTTC.

The chain employs TRBV18 and TRBJ2-7; D is possibly TRBD1 (6 bases). The V gene's germline CDR1 is KGHSH and CDR2 LQKENI. The CDR3 spans 14 residues. Trimming shortened V by 6 bases and J by 2 bases, and 14 bases separated the two germline ends. For the CDR3, the DNA is TGTGCCAGCTCCGAGGGGGTTTTGGCCTACGAGCAGTACTTC. It encodes CASSEGVLAYEQYF.

The rearrangement uses TRBV4-3 and TRBJ1-2; weak D call: TRBD1 (6 bases). With 0 bases removed from V and 7 bases from J, the gap between germline ends came to 12 bases. Germline CDR1 is LGHNA and CDR2 is YSLEER. The CDR3 contains 14 residues. Here the CDR3 reads CASSQDNRASGYTF. For the CDR3, the DNA is TGCGCCAGCAGCCAAGATAACAGGGCAAGTGGCTACACCTTC.

This clone showed up just once. The rearrangement uses TRBV5-6 and TRBJ2-5, with 10 bases that match TRBD1. CDR1 is SGHDT and CDR2 is YYEEEE in the germline V gene. Trimming at V came to 5 bases and at J to 5 bases, leaving 9 bases not matched to a gene. This CDR3 spans 15 amino acids. Here the CDR3 reads CASSPGQGVGETQYF. CDR3 DNA: TGTGCCAGCAGTCCCGGACAGGGGGTCGGTGAGACCCAGTACTTC.

V is TRBV29-1 and J is TRBJ2-7; 12 bases match TRBD1. V was pared by 4 bases and J by 4 bases, with 11 bases of the junction left unmatched. CDR3 size: 16 residues. Germline CDR1 is SQVTM and CDR2 is ANQGSEA. The DNA for the CDR3 is TGCAGCGTTGTGGGTGGGGGACAGGGGGCTTTGTACGAGCAGTACTTC. It yields the protein CSVVGGGQGALYEQYF.

The rearrangement links TRBV6-2 or TRBV6-3 to TRBJ1-1; 11 positions agree with TRBD1. The CDR3 spans 16 residues. V was pared by 6 bases and J by 4 bases, with 10 bases of the junction left unmatched. Looked up from germline, CDR1 is MNHEY and CDR2 is SVGEGT. The chain's CDR3 is CASSPPGQGGFTEAFF. CDR3 sequence (DNA): TGTGCCAGCAGCCCCCCGGGACAGGGGGGATTCACTGAAGCTTTCTTT.

The CDR3 sequence: CASSVGQPNTGELFF. CDR3 nucleotides: TGTGCCAGCAGCGTAGGACAGCCGAACACCGGGGAGCTGTTTTTT. The chain joins TRBV11-2 to TRBJ2-2; weak D call: TRBD1 (6 bases). Germline V gene lookup returns CDR1 SGHAT and CDR2 FQNNGV. The ends were cut back, 5 bases at V and 0 bases at J, with 10 bases in the middle. The CDR3 covers 15 residues.

CDR3 sequence (DNA): TGTGCCAGCAGTTCCTCCCCCGGGACAGGGCTCTATGGCTACACCTTC. Its protein product is CASSSSPGTGLYGYTF. The chain recombines TRBV28 with TRBJ1-2; 9 bases fit TRBD1. V was clipped by 4 bases and J by 4 bases; unmatched bases: 10. The CDR3 spans 16 residues. CDR1 and CDR2 (germline): MDHEN, SYDVKM.

The rearrangement uses TRBV2 and TRBJ2-7; 8 nucleotides line up with TRBD2. Trimming removed 2 bases from V and 5 bases from J; junction bases left unmatched: 8. CDR1 SNHLY and CDR2 FYNNEI come from the germline V gene. This CDR3 is built from 15 residues. CDR3 sequence reads: CASSESGGLVDEQYF. The CDR3 DNA sequence: TGTGCCAGCAGTGAATCGGGGGGGCTGGTTGACGAGCAGTACTTC.

The rearrangement joins TRBV27 to TRBJ1-1, with D possibly being TRBD1 (6 bases). This CDR3 comprises 17 residues. Germline assignment: CDR1 MNHEY and CDR2 SMNVEV (reference sequence). V lost 6 bases, J lost 1 base, and 21 bases lay in between. The DNA of the CDR3 is TGTGCCAGCAGGACCTTCGGACAGTGGGGTCCGAACACTGAAGCTTTCTTT. Translating it yields CASRTFGQWGPNTEAFF.

The rearrangement links TRBV7-3 to TRBJ1-1; D perhaps matches TRBD1 (5 bases). Germline loops: CDR1 SGHTA, CDR2 FQGTGA. CDR3 size: 13 residues. The V gene lost 5 bases and the J gene lost 1 base, with 8 bases spanning the gap. The CDR3 coding sequence is TGTGCCAGCAGCGCGGACAAGAACACTGAAGCTTTCTTT. Protein: CASSADKNTEAFF.

The gene calls are TRBV18 and TRBJ1-1; 7 positions match TRBD1. This CDR3 contains 13 residues. V lost 3 bases and J lost 5; bases outside the gene matches: 3. Germline V gives CDR1 KGHSH, CDR2 LQKENI. This chain's CDR3 is CASSPQGGTEAFF. The CDR3 DNA reads as TGTGCCAGCTCACCCCAGGGGGGAACTGAAGCTTTCTTT.

V and J are TRBV6-1 and TRBJ2-7; D might be TRBD1 (7 bases). CDR1 is MNHNS and CDR2 is SASEGT in the germline V gene. This CDR3 has 15 residues. Between the trimmed V and J ends, which lost 1 base and 3 bases, there was a span of 13 bases. CDR3 nucleotide sequence: TGTGCCAGCAGTGAAGGACAGGGAGGATTCTACGAGCAGTACTTC. This encodes CASSEGQGGFYEQYF.

This rearrangement joins TRBV11-3 to TRBJ1-1; D ambiguous. Germline assignment: CDR1 SGHNT and CDR2 YENEEA. The CDR3 runs 15 residues. Trimming removed 5 bases from V and 6 bases from J, with 19 bases in between. CDR3 DNA: TGTGCCAGCAGCCCTACTTGGGCACGGCGGGCTGAAGCTTTCTTT. It translates to CASSPTWARRAEAFF.

The gene calls are TRBV21-1 and TRBJ1-5; the DNA was not compared with TRBD1, the D call given in the table. TRBV21-1 is termed a pseudogene. CDR3 length: 14 residues. The CDR3 reads CASSKAGGNQPQHF. In nucleotides, the CDR3 is TGTGCCAGCAGCAAAGCAGGGGGAAATCAGCCCCAGCATTTT.

This chain joins TRBV9 and TRBJ2-3, with TRBD2 matching 8 bases. CDR1 SGDLS and CDR2 YYNGEE come from the germline V gene. J lost 4 bases, V lost 3 bases, and 4 bases had no gene match. This CDR3 comprises 14 residues. The CDR3 here is CASSAGGAADTQYF. The CDR3 nucleotides are TGTGCCAGCAGCGCCGGGGGGGCGGCAGATACGCAGTATTTT.

The chain links TRBV5-5 to TRBJ2-7, with a possible D match to TRBD1 (5 bases). The V and J ends lost 2 bases and 1 base respectively, with 10 bases between them. The CDR3 is 14 amino acids. The germline CDR1 and CDR2 sequences are SGHKS and YYEKEE (reference sequence). As DNA, the CDR3 is TGTGCCAGCAGCTTTCTACAGGCTTCCTACGAGCAGTACTTC. Its translation is CASSFLQASYEQYF.

V is TRBV5-6 and J is TRBJ1-1, with D possibly matching TRBD1 (6 bases). Germline V gene sequence: CDR1 SGHDT, CDR2 YYEEEE. The CDR3 runs to 16 residues. V lost 3 bases and J lost 0, with 15 bases in between. CDR3 DNA: TGTGCCAGCAGCTCCGGGACACGGATGATGAACACTGAAGCTTTCTTT. It specifies CASSSGTRMMNTEAFF.

The genes are TRBV7-2 and TRBJ1-2; D uncertain. This CDR3 region has 13 residues. Looked up from germline, CDR1 is SGHTA and CDR2 is FQGNSA. Trimming shortened V by 5 bases and J by 8 bases, and 15 bases separated the two germline ends. CDR3 residues: CASSVQISGGYTF. DNA for the CDR3: TGTGCCAGCAGCGTACAAATCTCAGGAGGCTACACCTTC.

The chain uses TRBV6-6 and TRBJ2-3, with D perhaps TRBD2 (6 bases). CDR1 and CDR2 (germline): MNHNY, SVGAGI (reference sequence). This CDR3 region has 14 residues. V was clipped by 6 bases and J by 2 bases, with 12 bases between them. The chain's CDR3 is CASSPRGVTDTQYF. The CDR3 DNA reads TGTGCCAGCAGCCCCCGCGGGGTCACAGATACGCAGTATTTT.

V usage is TRBV2 and J usage is TRBJ1-5; possible D gene TRBD1, 6 bases. The V gene lost 8 bases and the J gene lost 4 bases, with 12 bases spanning the gap. In germline, CDR1 is SNHLY, CDR2 FYNNEI. The CDR3 consists of 13 residues. The CDR3 DNA reads TGTGCCAGCCGGATGGGACAAAATCAGCCCCAGCATTTT. As protein: CASRMGQNQPQHF.

The chain employs TRBV28 and TRBJ2-5; possibly TRBD2 for D (7 bases). Per the germline V gene, CDR1 is MDHEN and CDR2 is SYDVKM. The CDR3 is made up of 13 amino acids. V was trimmed by 6 bases and J by 5 bases, leaving 13 bases between them. The CDR3 bases are TGTGCCAGCAGCAGAGGGGGGGGTGAGACCCAGTACTTC. Its protein is CASSRGGGETQYF.